This T cell receptor beta chain emerged from a study of T cell changes during pregnancy in multiple sclerosis. Germline loops: CDR1 MNHEY, CDR2 SMNVEV (reference sequence). The V end lost 6 bases, the J end lost 4 bases, and 15 bases lay between the germline ends. The CDR3 has 14 amino acids. Assay: immunoSEQ multiplex PCR; the TCRdb copy retains only in-frame clones and omits some. The table records 55,000 to 65,000 clones, 80% to 95% of them present only once. Sample: peripheral blood, taken in the first trimester of pregnancy. The rearrangement uses TRBV27 and TRBJ1-2; possibly TRBD1 for D (6 bases). The TCR sequence derives from a female donor with multiple sclerosis, enrolled in a pregnancy study. In DNA form, the CDR3 reads TGTGCCAGCAGCTCGAACAGGGTGGGCTATGGCTACACCTTC. It yields the protein CASSSNRVGYGYTF.